These T cell receptor beta chains were read from a single sample in a study of blood T cell repertoires in COVID-19. Using immunoSEQ multiplex PCR, the repertoire was profiled, and TCRdb retains in-frame clones only, with some absent. The sample lists some 230,000 clones, 75% to 90% occurring once. Sequencing input: PBMCs or T cells enriched from blood (not recorded which). These receptors came from a woman aged 18 to 35 in a cohort exposed to, infected with or recovered from COVID-19 (not recorded which). Both conserved end residues are part of each CDR3. The D gene is left open where the match is weak. Some rows have no size entry. The others give once, few or many, or a class for an expanded clone.

NA	TRBJ2-3	TRBV6-2/TRBV6-3	NA	TGTGCCAGCAGTATCCCTACAGGGTGGGACACAGATACGCAGTATTTT	CASSIPTGWDTDTQYF
NA	TRBJ1-1	TRBV14	NA	TGTGCCAGCAGCCAGCGAGGGCGGGACACTGAAGCTTTCTTT	CASSQRGRDTEAFF
NA	TRBJ2-6	TRBV5-1	NA	TGCGCCAGCAGCTTGGTTAGATCTGGGGCCAACGTCCTGACTTTC	CASSLVRSGANVLTF
NA	TRBJ1-4	TRBV27	once	TGTGCCAGCAGTGGCAGGTCGTCTAATGAAAAACTGTTTTTT	CASSGRSSNEKLFF
NA	TRBJ1-1	TRBV28	NA	TGTGCCAGCAGTTTCTTTACAGCAGGAGGGCACATGAACACTGAAGCTTTCTTT	CASSFFTAGGHMNTEAFF
TRBD2	TRBJ2-1	TRBV2	NA	TGTGCCAGCAGAGTTAGCGGGGCCTACTACAATGAGCAGTTCTTC	CASRVSGAYYNEQFF
NA	TRBJ2-4	TRBV19	once	TGTGCCAGTACTTTGGGGCAGGGGACAAACATTCAGTACTTC	CASTLGQGTNIQYF
NA	TRBJ1-2	TRBV3-1/TRBV3-2	NA	TGTGCCAGCAGCCAAGAGGCAGGGCGAGGTGGCTACACCTTC	CASSQEAGRGGYTF
NA	TRBJ2-7	TRBV5-4	NA	TGTGCCAGCAGCGCCGGCACTAGCAGCTACGAGCAGTACTTC	CASSAGTSSYEQYF
TRBD1	TRBJ2-5	TRBV6-5	NA	TGTGCCAGCAATTTATCCCCAGGGGGCAGAGAGACCCAGTACTTC	CASNLSPGGRETQYF
TRBD1	TRBJ2-2	TRBV4-1	NA	TGCGCCAGCAGCCAGCAGGGGGCTGTCACCGGGGAGCTGTTTTTT	CASSQQGAVTGELFF
NA	TRBJ1-5	TRBV7-6	NA	TGTGCCAGCAGCTTAAATGAGGGTGAACCCCAGCATTTT	CASSLNEGEPQHF
TRBD1	TRBJ1-1	TRBV7-9	NA	TGTGCCAGCAGCTCCCGGGACAGTGACCCGAAAGCTTTCTTT	CASSSRDSDPKAFF
NA	TRBJ2-2	TRBV11-2	once	TGTGCCAGCAGCTTAGGACTCGGGGACGGGGAGCTGTTTTTT	CASSLGLGDGELFF